This T cell receptor (beta chain) came from a study of lymphopenia after photon versus proton radiotherapy. The study, taken as a whole, reports: Post-nadir TCR diversity decline inversely tracked overall survival among those who died. Photon-treated patients lost naive T cells and TCR diversity; proton-treated stayed stable. After the lymphocyte nadir, photon-treated repertoires showed oligoclonal expansion, especially of CD8+ Temra cells.

Trimming cost V 2 bases and J 2 bases, with 14 bases left between them. Per germline, CDR1 SGHRS and CDR2 YFSETQ. This CDR3 has 15 amino acids. Generated by immunoSEQ multiplex PCR, the TCRdb table keeps only in-frame clones and is missing some. This sample has approximately 160,000 clones; about 85% occur once, and the top ten carry around 4.5%. In regard to this clone: Its antigen is not known.

The source of this sequence is a man in his fifties or sixties with gastric cancer. The source was peripheral blood, collected from a patient treated with photon-based radiotherapy. This sequence joins TRBV5-1 and TRBJ2-7; D gene ambiguous. CDR3 residues: CASSFQASSTYEQYF. The CDR3 nucleotides are TGCGCCAGCAGCTTTCAGGCCTCAAGTACCTACGAGCAGTACTTC.